The 23 T cell receptor beta chains given below trace back to one sample, sequenced in a study of graft-versus-host responses after intestinal transplantation. For these receptors, no antigen is known. The repertoire was sequenced with immunoSEQ multiplex PCR; TCRdb's copy has only in-frame clones and lacks some. Here the sample spans under 130,000 clones, 80% to 95% being singletons. The source was unstimulated CD8+ T cells sorted from spleen or lymph node cells, collected before intestinal transplant. The receptors were sampled from a human donor who received an intestinal transplant.

This clone was counted a single time. This sequence joins TRBV6-6 and TRBJ2-2; TRBD1 agrees at 11 bases. CDR3 length: 16 amino acids. Looked up from germline, CDR1 is MNHNY and CDR2 is SVGAGI (reference sequence). V lost 5 bases, J lost 5 bases, and 7 bases stayed unmatched. CDR3 in amino acids: CASSKRDRGFTGELFF. In DNA, the CDR3 is TGTGCCAGCAGTAAACGGGACAGGGGGTTTACCGGGGAGCTGTTTTTT.

CDR3 coding DNA: TGCGCCAGCAGCAGCACCGGGGAGCTGTTTTTT. As protein: CASSSTGELFF. The chain couples TRBV5-1 to TRBJ2-2; unclear D gene. Trimming shortened V by 4 bases and J by 4 bases, and 2 bases separated the two germline ends. The CDR3 is 11 residues long. Germline V lookup: CDR1 SGHRS, CDR2 YFSETQ.

J is TRBJ1-1 and V is TRBV6-1; maybe TRBD1 (5 bases). Germline lookup yields CDR1 MNHNS and CDR2 SASEGT. Trimming stripped 10 bases from V and 8 bases from J, with 17 bases between. This CDR3 region has 12 residues. The CDR3 coding sequence is TGTGCCACGCATTTCCGGGACGGCGAAGCTTTCTTT. It encodes CATHFRDGEAFF.

About this clone itself: Additional DNA sequences in this sample encode the identical CDR3. The CDR3 DNA sequence: TGTGCCAGCAGCGAGTACGAGCAGTACTTC. As protein: CASSEYEQYF. This rearrangement joins TRBV2 to TRBJ2-7; the D is unclear. The CDR3 is made up of 10 amino acids. The germline gives CDR1 SNHLY, CDR2 FYNNEI. Trimming removed 6 bases from V and 4 bases from J, with 4 bases in between. Complete variable domain (other parts from reference TRBV2 and TRBJ2-7): EPEVTQTPSHQVTQMGQEVILRCVPISNHLYFYWYRQILGQKVEFLVSFYNNEISEKSEIFDDQFSVERPDGSNFTLKIRSTKLEDSAMYFCASSEYEQYFGPGTRLTVT.

J is TRBJ1-1 and V is TRBV10-3; D perhaps matches TRBD1 (6 bases). V was shortened by 8 bases and J by 0 bases, with 10 bases between the two germline ends. The germline gives CDR1 ENHRY, CDR2 SYGVKD. The CDR3 is made up of 13 amino acids. CDR3 sequence reads: CAIGGQLNTEAFF. The CDR3 nucleotides read TGTGCCATCGGCGGACAGCTGAACACTGAAGCTTTCTTT.

The chain recombines TRBV7-2 with TRBJ2-7; maybe TRBD2 (7 bases). This CDR3 has 16 amino acids. V lost 5 bases and J lost 3, with 20 bases in between. CDR1 and CDR2 (germline): SGHTA, FQGNSA. This chain's CDR3 is CASSPKGEGYYYEQYF. CDR3 in DNA: TGTGCCAGCAGCCCGAAGGGGGAGGGATATTACTACGAGCAGTACTTC.

The rearrangement joins TRBV4-1 to TRBJ2-5; TRBD1 matches 7 bases. This CDR3 has 18 residues. V dropped 1 base and J dropped 0; count of bases not matched to a gene: 11. In germline, CDR1 is MGHRA, CDR2 YSYEKL. In DNA, the CDR3 is TGCGCCAGCAGCCAAGGAGCCATAGGACAGGTAAACCAAGAGACCCAGTACTTC. Protein sequence: CASSQGAIGQVNQETQYF.

In nucleotides, the CDR3 is TGTGCCTCTATCCCGGGGGGCACAGATACGCAGTATTTT. This gives the protein CASIPGGTDTQYF. The chain employs TRBV7-9 and TRBJ2-3; D may be TRBD2 (6 bases). V was pared by 11 bases and J by 1 base, with 13 bases between. Germline loops: CDR1 SEHNR, CDR2 FQNEAQ (reference sequence). This CDR3 region has 13 residues. Based on the CDR3 plus reference TRBV7-9 and TRBJ2-3, the full variable domain is DTGVSQNPRHKITKRGQNVTFRCDPISEHNRLYWYRQTLGQGPEFLTYFQNEAQLEKSRLLSDRFSAERPKGSFSTLEIQRTEQGDSAMYLCASIPGGTDTQYFGPGTRLTVL.

The chain is built from TRBV2 and TRBJ2-7, with D hard to call. The CDR3 contains 16 residues. Germline assignment: CDR1 SNHLY and CDR2 FYNNEI. V lost 1 base and J lost 1, with 14 bases in between. CDR3 nucleotides: TGTGCCAGCAGTGAAGGGTGGCAGAGCTTGTCCTACGAGCAGTACTTC. Its translation is CASSEGWQSLSYEQYF. Based on the CDR3 plus reference TRBV2 and TRBJ2-7, the full variable domain is EPEVTQTPSHQVTQMGQEVILRCVPISNHLYFYWYRQILGQKVEFLVSFYNNEISEKSEIFDDQFSVERPDGSNFTLKIRSTKLEDSAMYFCASSEGWQSLSYEQYFGPGTRLTVT.

The gene calls are TRBV6-6 and TRBJ2-3; D is ambiguous. Germline assignment: CDR1 MNHNY and CDR2 SVGAGI (reference sequence). The CDR3 has 15 residues. V lost 2 bases to trimming and J lost 0 bases, with 9 bases between them. The CDR3 region has the DNA TGTGCCAGCAGTTACCCCCCAGGTAGCACAGATACGCAGTATTTT. Encoded protein: CASSYPPGSTDTQYF.

This sequence joins TRBV13 and TRBJ2-7; 11 bases agree with TRBD2. From germline, CDR1 is PRHDT and CDR2 FYEKMQ (reference sequence). The CDR3 runs to 18 residues. The J segment lost 3 bases and the V segment lost 5 bases, leaving 15 bases of the junction unmatched. The CDR3 DNA reads TGTGCCAGCAGCCCTCCCATGGGGCGACTAGCGGGGAACTACGAGCAGTACTTC. This gives the protein CASSPPMGRLAGNYEQYF.

This chain joins TRBV19 and TRBJ1-1, with 7 bases aligning to TRBD1. In germline, CDR1 is LNHDA, CDR2 SQIVND (reference sequence). The CDR3 length is 14 residues. J was trimmed by 3 bases and V by 5 bases; bases with no gene match: 6. The CDR3 spells CASSPRDSYTEAFF. The CDR3 DNA sequence: TGTGCCAGTAGTCCCCGGGACAGCTACACTGAAGCTTTCTTT.

In this sample, this clone turned up once. V and J are TRBV5-1 and TRBJ2-5; possibly TRBD1 for D (6 bases). The CDR3 is 14 residues long. Germline assignment: CDR1 SGHRS and CDR2 YFSETQ. V was pared by 0 bases and J by 5 bases, with 11 bases between. This CDR3 reads CASSLANRVETQYF. DNA of the CDR3: TGCGCCAGCAGCTTGGCCAACAGGGTGGAGACCCAGTACTTC.

V is TRBV27 and J is TRBJ1-1; 7 bases align to TRBD1. Trimming took 2 bases from V and 8 from J; bases not matched to a gene: 20. Germline assignment: CDR1 MNHEY and CDR2 SMNVEV (reference sequence). The CDR3 contains 18 residues. CDR3 protein: CASSLRIVGGERGREAFF. The CDR3 DNA is TGTGCCAGCAGTTTAAGAATTGTAGGGGGCGAGAGGGGTAGGGAAGCTTTCTTT.

The chain has TRBV28 and TRBJ1-2, with 9 bases lining up with TRBD1. This CDR3 has 17 residues. After removal of 8 bases from V and 4 bases from J, the junction contained 17 bases not matched to a gene. The germline CDR1 and CDR2 sequences are MDHEN and SYDVKM. The CDR3 bases are TGTGCCAGCCTCCCTAGGACAGGGGTGGCGGATAGCTATGGCTACACCTTC. Translated, it gives CASLPRTGVADSYGYTF.

V is TRBV11-2 and J is TRBJ2-5; maybe TRBD1 (6 bases). Trimming took 5 bases from V and 5 from J, leaving 18 bases between them. Germline values: CDR1 SGHAT, CDR2 FQNNGV. This CDR3 region has 15 residues. The CDR3 spells CASSPPRGYEETQYF. The CDR3 region has the DNA TGTGCCAGCAGCCCCCCGAGGGGGTATGAGGAGACCCAGTACTTC.

J is TRBJ1-2 and V is TRBV9, with TRBD1 as a possible D gene (5 bases). Between the trimmed V and J ends, which lost 2 bases and 8 bases, there was a span of 10 bases. The CDR3 runs 12 residues. Germline-derived CDR1 and CDR2 are SGDLS and YYNGEE. This chain's CDR3 is CASSVGARGYTF. CDR3 coding DNA: TGTGCCAGCAGCGTTGGGGCTCGCGGCTACACCTTC.

CDR3 sequence: CASSWDGSSYEQYF. The CDR3 DNA is TGTGCCAGCAGTTGGGACGGGAGCTCCTACGAGCAGTACTTC. This rearrangement joins TRBV5-4 to TRBJ2-7, with a tentative D call TRBD2 (6 bases). The germline V gene encodes CDR1 SGHNT and CDR2 YYREEE (reference sequence). The V end lost 5 bases, the J end lost 0 bases, and 12 bases lay between the germline ends. The CDR3 is 14 amino acids. The complete variable domain, with remaining parts taken from reference TRBV5-4 and TRBJ2-7, reads ETGVTQSPTHLIKTRGQQVTLRCSSQSGHNTVSWYQQALGQGPQFIFQYYREEENGRGNFPPRFSGLQFPNYSSELNVNALELDDSALYLCASSWDGSSYEQYFGPGTRLTVT.

This clone appeared once. CDR3 residues: CASIQGSGNTIYF. The CDR3, as DNA: TGTGCCAGCATTCAGGGATCCGGAAACACCATATATTTT. This chain connects TRBV6-1 to TRBJ1-3; TRBD1 might be the D (5 bases). The germline V and J ends were trimmed by 7 bases and 4 bases, with 11 bases remaining between them. The CDR3 is 13 amino acids. Germline loops: CDR1 MNHNS, CDR2 SASEGT.

The table lists this clone with a count of one. V usage is TRBV29-1 and J usage is TRBJ1-5; possibly TRBD1 for D (5 bases). This CDR3 is built from 14 residues. V gave up 4 bases and J gave up 3 bases, with 13 bases separating them. Per germline, CDR1 SQVTM and CDR2 ANQGSEA. CDR3 nucleotide sequence: TGCAGCGTTGGGGACTTGGGATTCAATCAGCCCCAGCATTTT. Translation: CSVGDLGFNQPQHF.

This chain connects TRBV5-1 to TRBJ2-1; D is unclear. This CDR3 is 15 amino acids long. V lost 4 bases, J lost 4 bases, and 15 bases lay in between. Germline CDR1 reads SGHRS; CDR2 reads YFSETQ. CDR3 DNA sequence: TGCGCCAGCAGCCTGACCCGGACGGATTACAATGAGCAGTTCTTC. It yields the protein CASSLTRTDYNEQFF.

The rearrangement joins TRBV7-9 to TRBJ2-2; no clear D. V was pared by 5 bases and J by 13 bases, with 11 bases between. CDR3 length: 11 amino acids. Germline CDR1 reads SEHNR; CDR2 reads FQNEAQ (reference sequence). The CDR3 region has the DNA TGTGCCAGCAGCACGGTACAGCGGCTGTTTTTT. Translating gives CASSTVQRLFF.

The chain carries TRBV6-5 and TRBJ2-3, with D maybe TRBD1 (5 bases). CDR1 is MNHEY, CDR2 SVGAGI, per germline. The V gene lost 5 bases and the J gene lost 1 base, with 10 bases spanning the gap. CDR3 length: 14 amino acids. The CDR3 here is CASSRGFGTDTQYF. The CDR3 DNA sequence: TGTGCCAGCAGTAGGGGTTTCGGCACAGATACGCAGTATTTT.